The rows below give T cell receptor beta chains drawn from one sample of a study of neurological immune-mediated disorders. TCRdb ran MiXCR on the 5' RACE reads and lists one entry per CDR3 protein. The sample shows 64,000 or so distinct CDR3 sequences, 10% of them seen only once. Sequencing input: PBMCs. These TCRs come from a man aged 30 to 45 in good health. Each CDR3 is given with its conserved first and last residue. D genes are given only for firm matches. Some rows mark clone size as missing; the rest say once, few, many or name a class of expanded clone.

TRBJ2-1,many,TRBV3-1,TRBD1,CASRKGDGTDYNEQFF,TGTGCCAGCAGGAAGGGGGACGGGACAGACTACAATGAGCAGTTCTTC
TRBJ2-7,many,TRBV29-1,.,CSVLHLGEQYF,TGCAGCGTCCTACACCTCGGGGAGCAGTACTTC
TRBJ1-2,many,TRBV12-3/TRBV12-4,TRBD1,CASSSRTGGDPGRYTF,TGTGCCAGCAGTTCACGGACAGGGGGCGACCCCGGGCGCTACACCTTC
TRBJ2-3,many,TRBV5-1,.,CASSPARGDTQYF,TGCGCCAGCAGCCCGGCAAGGGGAGATACGCAGTATTTT
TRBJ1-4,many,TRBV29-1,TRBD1,CSVRTGANEKLFF,TGCAGCGTGAGGACAGGGGCCAATGAAAAACTGTTTTTT
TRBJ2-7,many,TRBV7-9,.,CASSEPGSYEQYF,TGTGCCAGCAGCGAACCGGGGAGCTACGAGCAGTACTTC
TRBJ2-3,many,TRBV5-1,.,CASSLGGLQTDTQYF,TGCGCCAGCAGCTTGGGAGGGCTTCAGACAGATACGCAGTATTTT
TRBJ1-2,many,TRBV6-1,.,CASRASADYGYTF,TGTGCCAGCAGGGCGTCGGCGGACTATGGCTACACCTTC
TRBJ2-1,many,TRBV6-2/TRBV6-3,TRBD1,CASSWGQGHNEQFF,TGTGCCAGCAGTTGGGGACAGGGTCACAATGAGCAGTTCTTC
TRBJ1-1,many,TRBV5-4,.,CASSLGVQGWTEAFF,TGTGCCAGCAGCTTGGGGGTACAGGGTTGGACTGAAGCTTTCTTT
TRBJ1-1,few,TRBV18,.,CASSPGQNTEAFF,TGTGCCAGCTCGCCCGGACAGAACACTGAAGCTTTCTTT
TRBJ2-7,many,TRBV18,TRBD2,CASSPGTNKYEQYF,TGTGCCAGCTCACCAGGGACTAACAAATACGAGCAGTACTTC
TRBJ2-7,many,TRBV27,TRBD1,CASSLTGTGGNYEQYF,TGTGCCAGCAGTTTAACCGGGACAGGGGGTAACTACGAGCAGTACTTC
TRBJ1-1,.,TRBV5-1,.,CASSLESGVNTEAFF,TGCGCCAGCAGCTTGGAGTCAGGTGTGAACACTGAAGCTTTCTTT
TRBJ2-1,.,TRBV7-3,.,CASSLTGDEQFF,TGTGCCAGCAGCTTAACAGGAGATGAGCAGTTCTTC
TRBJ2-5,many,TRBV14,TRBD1,CASSQNPSVMTGTAMETQYF,TGTGCCAGCAGCCAAAACCCAAGTGTGATGACAGGGACAGCTATGGAGACCCAGTACTTC
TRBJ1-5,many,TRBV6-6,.,CASSYSTRGYQPQHF,TGTGCCAGCAGTTACTCGACCAGGGGCTATCAGCCCCAGCATTTT
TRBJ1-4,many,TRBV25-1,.,CASSPGGASNEKLFF,TGTGCCAGCAGTCCCGGGGGCGCGTCTAATGAAAAACTGTTTTTT